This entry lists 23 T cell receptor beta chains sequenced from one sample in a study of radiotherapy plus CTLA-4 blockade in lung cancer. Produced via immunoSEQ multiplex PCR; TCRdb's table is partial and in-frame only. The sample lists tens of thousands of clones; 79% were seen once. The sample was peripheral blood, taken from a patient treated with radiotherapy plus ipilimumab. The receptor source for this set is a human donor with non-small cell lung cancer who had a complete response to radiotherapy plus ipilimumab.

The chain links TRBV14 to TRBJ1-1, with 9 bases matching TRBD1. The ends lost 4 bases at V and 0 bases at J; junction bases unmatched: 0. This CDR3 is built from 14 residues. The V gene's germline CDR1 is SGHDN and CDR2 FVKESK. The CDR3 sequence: CASSRTGVNTEAFF. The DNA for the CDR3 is TGTGCCAGCAGCCGGACAGGGGTGAACACTGAAGCTTTCTTT. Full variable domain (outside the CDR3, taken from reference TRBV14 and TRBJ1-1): EAGVTQFPSHSVIEKGQTVTLRCDPISGHDNLYWYRRVMGKEIKFLLHFVKESKQDESGMPNNRFLAERTGGTYSTLKVQPAELEDSGVYFCASSRTGVNTEAFFGQGTRLTVV.

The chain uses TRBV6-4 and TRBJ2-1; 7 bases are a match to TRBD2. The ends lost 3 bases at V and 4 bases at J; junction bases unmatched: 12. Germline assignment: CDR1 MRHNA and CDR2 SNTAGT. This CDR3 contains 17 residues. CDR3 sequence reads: CASSEQRASGGYNEQFF. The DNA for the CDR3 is TGTGCCAGCAGTGAGCAGAGGGCTAGCGGAGGGTACAATGAGCAGTTCTTC.

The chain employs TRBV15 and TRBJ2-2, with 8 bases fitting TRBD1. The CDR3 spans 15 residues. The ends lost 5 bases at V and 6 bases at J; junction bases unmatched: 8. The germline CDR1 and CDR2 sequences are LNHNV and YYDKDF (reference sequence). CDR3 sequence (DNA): TGTGCCACCAGCCGCAGGGGGCAGAGTGCCGGGGAGCTGTTTTTT. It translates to CATSRRGQSAGELFF.

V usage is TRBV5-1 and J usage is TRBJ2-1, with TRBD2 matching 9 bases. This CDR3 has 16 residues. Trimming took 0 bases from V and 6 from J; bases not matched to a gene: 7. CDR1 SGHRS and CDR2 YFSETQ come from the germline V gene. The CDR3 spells CASSLAPAGGINEQFF. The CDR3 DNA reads TGCGCCAGCAGCTTGGCCCCAGCGGGGGGCATCAATGAGCAGTTCTTC. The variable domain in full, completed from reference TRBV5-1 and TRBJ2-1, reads KAGVTQTPRYLIKTRGQQVTLSCSPISGHRSVSWYQQTPGQGLQFLFEYFSETQRNKGNFPGRFSGRQFSNSRSEMNVSTLELGDSALYLCASSLAPAGGINEQFFGPGTRLTVL.

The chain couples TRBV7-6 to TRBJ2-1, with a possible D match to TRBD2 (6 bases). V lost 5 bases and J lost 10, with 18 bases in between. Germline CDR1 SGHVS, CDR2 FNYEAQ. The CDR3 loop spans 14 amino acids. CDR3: CASSPWTTYGEQFF. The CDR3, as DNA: TGTGCCAGCAGCCCCTGGACTACCTACGGAGAGCAGTTCTTC.

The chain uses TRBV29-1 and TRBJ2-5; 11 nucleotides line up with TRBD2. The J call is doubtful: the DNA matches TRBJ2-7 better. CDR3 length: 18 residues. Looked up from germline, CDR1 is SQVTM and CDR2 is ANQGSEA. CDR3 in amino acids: CSVVRGKTSGAEPYEQYF. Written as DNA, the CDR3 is TGCAGCGTTGTCAGGGGGAAGACTAGCGGGGCCGAGCCCTACGAGCAGTACTTC.

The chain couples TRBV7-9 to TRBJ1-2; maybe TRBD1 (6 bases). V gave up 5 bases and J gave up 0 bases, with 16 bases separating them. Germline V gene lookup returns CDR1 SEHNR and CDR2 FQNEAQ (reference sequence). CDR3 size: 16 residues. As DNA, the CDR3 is TGTGCCAGCAGCCGACACAGGGAGCCCACTAACTATGGCTACACCTTC. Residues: CASSRHREPTNYGYTF.

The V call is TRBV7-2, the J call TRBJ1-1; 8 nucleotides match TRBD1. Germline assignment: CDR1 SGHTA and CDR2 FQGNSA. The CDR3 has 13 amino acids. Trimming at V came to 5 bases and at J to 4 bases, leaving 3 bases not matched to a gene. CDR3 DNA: TGTGCCAGCAGCCGACAGGGGACCACTGAAGCTTTCTTT. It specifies CASSRQGTTEAFF.

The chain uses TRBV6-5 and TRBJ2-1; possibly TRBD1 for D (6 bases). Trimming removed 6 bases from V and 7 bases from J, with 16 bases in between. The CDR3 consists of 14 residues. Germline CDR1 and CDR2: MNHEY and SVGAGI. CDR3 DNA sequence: TGTGCCAGCAGCGCCGGGACACGAGGGAATGAGCAGTTCTTC. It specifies CASSAGTRGNEQFF.

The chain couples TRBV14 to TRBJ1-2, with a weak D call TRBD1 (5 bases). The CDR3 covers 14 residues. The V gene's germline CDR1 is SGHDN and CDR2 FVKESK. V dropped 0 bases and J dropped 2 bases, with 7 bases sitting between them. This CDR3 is CASSQDRGNYGYTF. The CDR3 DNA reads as TGTGCCAGCAGCCAAGATCGGGGGAACTATGGCTACACCTTC.

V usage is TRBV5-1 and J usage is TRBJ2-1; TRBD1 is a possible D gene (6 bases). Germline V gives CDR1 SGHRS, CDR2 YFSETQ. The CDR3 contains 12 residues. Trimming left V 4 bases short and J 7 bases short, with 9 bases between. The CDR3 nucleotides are TGCGCCAGCAGCCTACAGGGTAATGAGCAGTTCTTC. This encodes CASSLQGNEQFF.

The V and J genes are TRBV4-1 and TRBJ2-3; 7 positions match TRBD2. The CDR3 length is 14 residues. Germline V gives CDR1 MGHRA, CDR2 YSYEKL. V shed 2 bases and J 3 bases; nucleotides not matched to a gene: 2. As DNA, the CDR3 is TGCGCCAGCAGCCAAACGGGGGGAACAGATACGCAGTATTTT. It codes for CASSQTGGTDTQYF.

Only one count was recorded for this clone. DNA of the CDR3: TGTGCCAGCAGCCAGCGGGAGGGTTCGTACAATGAGCAGTTCTTC. Translation gives CASSQREGSYNEQFF. The chain combines TRBV9 with TRBJ2-1; TRBD2 matches at 10 bases. Germline assignment: CDR1 SGDLS and CDR2 YYNGEE. V shed 4 bases, J shed 4 bases, and the junction held 5 bases outside the gene matches. The CDR3 runs 15 residues.

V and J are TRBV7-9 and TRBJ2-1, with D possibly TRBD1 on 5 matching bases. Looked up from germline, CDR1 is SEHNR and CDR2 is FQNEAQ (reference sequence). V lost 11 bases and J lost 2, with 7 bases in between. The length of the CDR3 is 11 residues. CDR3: CAPGTYNEQFF. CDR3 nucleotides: TGTGCCCCAGGGACCTACAATGAGCAGTTCTTC.

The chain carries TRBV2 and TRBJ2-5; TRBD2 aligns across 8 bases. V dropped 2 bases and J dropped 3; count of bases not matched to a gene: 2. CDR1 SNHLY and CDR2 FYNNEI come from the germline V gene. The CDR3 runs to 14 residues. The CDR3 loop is CASSETSGKETQYF. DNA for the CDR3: TGTGCCAGCAGTGAAACTAGCGGAAAAGAGACCCAGTACTTC.

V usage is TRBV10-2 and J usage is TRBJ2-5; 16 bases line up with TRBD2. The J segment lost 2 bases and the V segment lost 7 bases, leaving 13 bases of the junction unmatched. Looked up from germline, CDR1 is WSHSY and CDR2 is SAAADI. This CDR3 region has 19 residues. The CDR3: CASTHPGLAGGYRQETQYF. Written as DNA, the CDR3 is TGCGCCAGCACTCACCCGGGACTAGCGGGGGGGTACCGTCAAGAGACCCAGTACTTC.

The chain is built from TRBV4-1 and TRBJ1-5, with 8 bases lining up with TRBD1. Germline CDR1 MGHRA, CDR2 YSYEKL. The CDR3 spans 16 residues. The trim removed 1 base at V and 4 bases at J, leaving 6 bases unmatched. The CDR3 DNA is TGCGCCAGCAGCCAAGGTTTCAGGGGGCTGAATCAGCCCCAGCATTTT. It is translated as CASSQGFRGLNQPQHF.

In DNA form, the CDR3 reads TGTGCCAGCTCTCCCGGGGGAGGAAGCGGCTACACCTTC. The encoded protein is CASSPGGGSGYTF. The V gene is TRBV2, the J gene TRBJ1-2; a possible D gene is TRBD1 (5 bases). CDR1 and CDR2 from the germline V gene are SNHLY and FYNNEI. CDR3 length: 13 amino acids. The V and J ends lost 8 bases and 8 bases respectively, with 18 bases between them.

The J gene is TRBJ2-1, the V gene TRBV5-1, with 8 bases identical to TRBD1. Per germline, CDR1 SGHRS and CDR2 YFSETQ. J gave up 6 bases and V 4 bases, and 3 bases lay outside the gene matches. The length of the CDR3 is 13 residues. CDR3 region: CASSPGQGNEQFF. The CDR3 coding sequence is TGCGCCAGCAGCCCCGGACAGGGCAATGAGCAGTTCTTC.

CDR3 in amino acids: CASSFGRAGDEQFF. In DNA form, the CDR3 reads TGTGCCAGCAGCTTCGGGAGGGCCGGGGATGAGCAGTTCTTC. The chain recombines TRBV11-3 with TRBJ2-1; 8 nucleotides agree with TRBD2. The germline CDR1 and CDR2 sequences are SGHNT and YENEEA. CDR3 length: 14 residues. After removal of 3 bases from V and 8 bases from J, the junction contained 6 bases not matched to a gene.

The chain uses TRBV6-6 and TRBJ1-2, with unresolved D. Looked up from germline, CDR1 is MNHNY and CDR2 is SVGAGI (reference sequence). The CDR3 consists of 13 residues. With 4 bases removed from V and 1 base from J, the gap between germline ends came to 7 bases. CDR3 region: CASSSGNNYGYTF. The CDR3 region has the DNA TGTGCCAGCAGTTCCGGGAATAACTATGGCTACACCTTC.

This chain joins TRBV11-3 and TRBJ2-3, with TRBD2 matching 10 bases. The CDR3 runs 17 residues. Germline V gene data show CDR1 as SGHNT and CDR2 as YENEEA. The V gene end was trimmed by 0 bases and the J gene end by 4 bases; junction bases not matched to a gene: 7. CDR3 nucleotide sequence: TGTGCCAGCAGCTTAGATAAGGGACTAGCGCGCCCAGATACGCAGTATTTT. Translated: CASSLDKGLARPDTQYF.

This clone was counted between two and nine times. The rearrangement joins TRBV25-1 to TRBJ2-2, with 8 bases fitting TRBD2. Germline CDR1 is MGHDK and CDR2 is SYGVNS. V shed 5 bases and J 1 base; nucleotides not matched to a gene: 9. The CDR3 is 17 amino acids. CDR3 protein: CASSKGGLAENTGELFF. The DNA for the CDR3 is TGTGCCAGCAGTAAGGGCGGACTAGCAGAGAACACCGGGGAGCTGTTTTTT.